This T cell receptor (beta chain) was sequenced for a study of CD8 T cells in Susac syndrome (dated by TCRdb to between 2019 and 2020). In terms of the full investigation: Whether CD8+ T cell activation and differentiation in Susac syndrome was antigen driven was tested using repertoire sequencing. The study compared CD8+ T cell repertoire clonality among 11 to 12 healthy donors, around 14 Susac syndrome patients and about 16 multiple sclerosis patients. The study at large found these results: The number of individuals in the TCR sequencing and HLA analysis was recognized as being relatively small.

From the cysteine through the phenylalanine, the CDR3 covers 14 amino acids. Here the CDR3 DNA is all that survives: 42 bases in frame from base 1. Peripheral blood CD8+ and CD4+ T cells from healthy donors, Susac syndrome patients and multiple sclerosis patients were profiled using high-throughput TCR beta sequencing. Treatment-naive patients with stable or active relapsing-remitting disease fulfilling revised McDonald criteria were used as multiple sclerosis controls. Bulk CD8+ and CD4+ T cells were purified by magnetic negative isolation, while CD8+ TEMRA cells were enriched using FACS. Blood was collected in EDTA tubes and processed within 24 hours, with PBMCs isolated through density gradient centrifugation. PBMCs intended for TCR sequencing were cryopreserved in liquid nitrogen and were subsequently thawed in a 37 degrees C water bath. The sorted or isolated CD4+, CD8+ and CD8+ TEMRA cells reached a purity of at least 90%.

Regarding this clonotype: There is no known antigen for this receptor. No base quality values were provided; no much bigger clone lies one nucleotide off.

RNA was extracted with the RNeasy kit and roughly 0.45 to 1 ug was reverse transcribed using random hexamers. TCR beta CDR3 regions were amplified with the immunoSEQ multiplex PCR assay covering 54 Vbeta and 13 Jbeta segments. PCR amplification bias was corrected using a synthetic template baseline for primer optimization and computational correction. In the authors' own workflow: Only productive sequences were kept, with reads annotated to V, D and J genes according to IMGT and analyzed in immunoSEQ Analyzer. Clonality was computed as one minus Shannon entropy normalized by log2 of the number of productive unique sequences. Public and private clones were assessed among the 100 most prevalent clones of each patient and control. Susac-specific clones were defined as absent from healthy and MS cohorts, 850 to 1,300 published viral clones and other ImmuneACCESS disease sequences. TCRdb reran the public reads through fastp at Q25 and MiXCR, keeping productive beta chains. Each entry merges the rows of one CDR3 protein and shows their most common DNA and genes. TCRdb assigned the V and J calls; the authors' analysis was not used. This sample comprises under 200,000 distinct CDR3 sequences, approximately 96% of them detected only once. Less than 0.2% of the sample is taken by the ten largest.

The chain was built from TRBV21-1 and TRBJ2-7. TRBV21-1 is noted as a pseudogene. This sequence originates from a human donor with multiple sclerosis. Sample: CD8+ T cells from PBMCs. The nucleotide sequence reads TGTGCCAGCAGCAAAGATAGCCCCTCTTACGAGCAGTACTTC. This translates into CASSKDSPSYEQYF.